Listed here are 22 T cell receptor beta chains from one sample, sequenced in a study of T-cell reconstitution after alpha-beta-depleted transplantation in children. This sample's TCRbeta library carried unique molecular identifier barcodes. TCRdb re-analysed the PCR reads in MiXCR, keeping a single row per CDR3 protein. Altogether around 420,000 distinct CDR3 sequences are present, around 15% being singletons, with the ten largest covering roughly 29%. Sequenced material: PBMCs, mostly from graft donor cells, taken 360 days after TCRalphabeta/CD19-depleted stem cell transplant. Receptors were obtained from a boy in the first two years of life who had a stem cell transplant for Wiskott-Aldrich syndrome, so the T cells may come from the graft donor.

The CDR3 spells CASTHTSGGAIREQFF. In nucleotides, the CDR3 is TGTGCCAGCACCCATACTAGCGGGGGGGCCATTCGAGAGCAGTTCTTC. The chain couples TRBV12-3 or TRBV12-4 to TRBJ2-1; 13 nucleotides line up with TRBD2. The CDR3 has 16 residues. After removal of 7 bases from V and 10 bases from J, the junction contained 13 bases not matched to a gene.

This clonotype was recorded a few times. The V gene is TRBV10-1, the J gene TRBJ2-5; either TRBD1 or TRBD2 may fit D (6 bases each). The CDR3 is 13 amino acids. The V end was cut by 9 bases, the J end by 4 bases, with 15 bases between. Per the germline V gene, CDR1 is WNHNN and CDR2 is SYGVQD (reference sequence). The CDR3 nucleotides are TGCGCCAGACCCCCGGGGGCAGGAGAGACCCAGTACTTC. Translation gives CARPPGAGETQYF.

The chain couples TRBV3-1 to TRBJ2-5; D remains unclear. Trimming shortened V by 1 base and J by 4 bases, and 7 bases separated the two germline ends. The CDR3 has 13 residues. Per germline, CDR1 LGHDT and CDR2 YNNKEL (reference sequence). The CDR3 nucleotides read TGTGCCAGCAGCCAAGTCATCAGAGAGACCCAGTACTTC. This encodes CASSQVIRETQYF.

The CDR3 nucleotides read TGTGCCAGCAGTCCCAGGACTAGCGGGGGGGAGACCCAGTACTTC. This encodes CASSPRTSGGETQYF. The rearrangement uses TRBV12-3 or TRBV12-4 and TRBJ2-5, with TRBD2 identical over 14 bases. V shed 5 bases and J 5 bases; nucleotides not matched to a gene: 4. The CDR3 extends over 15 amino acids.

V gene TRBV4-1 combines with J gene TRBJ1-4, with TRBD1 identical over 8 bases. This CDR3 is built from 16 residues. Germline V lookup: CDR1 MGHRA, CDR2 YSYEKL. With 5 bases clipped from V and 5 bases from J, the junction kept 10 bases outside the gene matches. CDR3 in DNA: TGCGCCAGCAGCTCCGGGACAGGCCTGAGAAATGAAAAACTGTTTTTT. It translates to CASSSGTGLRNEKLFF.

The chain has TRBV25-1 and TRBJ2-2, with 7 bases fitting TRBD1. The ends lost 8 bases at V and 7 bases at J; junction bases unmatched: 7. Germline V lookup: CDR1 MGHDK, CDR2 SYGVNS. This CDR3 has 13 amino acids. The DNA of the CDR3 is TGTGCCAGCCGCGACAGGGTTGGCGGGGAGCTGTTTTTT. Translating it yields CASRDRVGGELFF.

This clonotype was recorded a few times. The chain employs TRBV7-6 and TRBJ2-5; possibly TRBD1 or TRBD2 for D (5 bases each). The CDR3 totals 16 residues. The germline V gene has CDR1 SGHVS and CDR2 FNYEAQ. Trimming took off 3 bases at V and 1 base at J, with 15 bases between the two ends. CDR3 in amino acids: CASSFRGIGAQETQYF. CDR3 sequence (DNA): TGTGCCAGCAGCTTTCGAGGGATCGGGGCCCAAGAGACCCAGTACTTC.

This chain joins TRBV5-5 and TRBJ2-7; 8 bases match TRBD2. Germline V gene sequence: CDR1 SGHKS, CDR2 YYEKEE (reference sequence). The CDR3 runs to 14 residues. V lost 3 bases and J lost 4; bases outside the gene matches: 6. CDR3 sequence (DNA): TGTGCCAGCAGCTCGACTAGCGCCACTTACGAGCAGTACTTC. Translated: CASSSTSATYEQYF.

The gene calls are TRBV10-3 and TRBJ2-3; no clear D. The CDR3 spans 17 residues. Deletions cut 0 bases from V and 0 bases from J, with 13 bases between. From germline, CDR1 is ENHRY and CDR2 SYGVKD. The CDR3 spells CAISESRLDPSTDTQYF. Written as DNA, the CDR3 is TGTGCCATCAGTGAGTCGAGGCTAGACCCTAGCACAGATACGCAGTATTTT.

This clonotype was found a few times. The chain is built from TRBV6-5 and TRBJ2-7; D possibly corresponds to TRBD2 (5 bases). Trimming stripped 5 bases from V and 4 bases from J, with 18 bases between. The CDR3 length is 15 residues. Germline lookup yields CDR1 MNHEY and CDR2 SVGAGI. The chain's CDR3 is CASSHRRLAGYEQYF. In nucleotides, the CDR3 is TGTGCCAGCAGTCACAGACGGCTAGCCGGGTACGAGCAGTACTTC.

This clonotype showed up many times. The chain carries TRBV19 and TRBJ2-7; the D call may be TRBD1 or TRBD2 (5 bases each). Germline-derived CDR1 and CDR2 are LNHDA and SQIVND (reference sequence). Trimming took 5 bases from V and 3 from J, leaving 8 bases between them. The CDR3 contains 12 residues. The DNA for the CDR3 is TGTGCCAGTAGTCGGGACGGCTACGAGCAGTACTTC. This translates into CASSRDGYEQYF. Full variable domain (outside the CDR3, taken from reference TRBV19 and TRBJ2-7): DGGITQSPKYLFRKEGQNVTLSCEQNLNHDAMYWYRQDPGQGLRLIYYSQIVNDFQKGDIAEGYSVSREKKESFPLTVTSAQKNPTAFYLCASSRDGYEQYFGPGTRLTVT.

This clonotype was seen a few times. The chain links TRBV6-1 to TRBJ2-3; 10 bases match TRBD2. This CDR3 has 13 residues. J lost 8 bases, V lost 8 bases, and 7 bases had no gene match. CDR1 and CDR2 (germline): MNHNS, SASEGT. The CDR3 loop is CASAGLASGTQYF. CDR3 nucleotides: TGTGCCAGCGCGGGACTAGCGTCGGGTACGCAGTATTTT.

This clonotype showed up just a few times. The V gene is TRBV19, the J gene TRBJ2-4; D is possibly TRBD2 (6 bases). V lost 3 bases to trimming and J lost 0 bases, with 18 bases between them. Germline V gives CDR1 LNHDA, CDR2 SQIVND (reference sequence). The CDR3 contains 18 residues. DNA for the CDR3: TGTGCCAGTAGTATTGGCGCTATACGGGGACTAGCCAAAAACATTCAGTACTTC. Protein: CASSIGAIRGLAKNIQYF.

The rearrangement joins TRBV5-1 to TRBJ2-3; a possible D gene is TRBD2 (6 bases). Deletions cut 4 bases from V and 2 bases from J, with 8 bases between. Per the germline V gene, CDR1 is SGHRS and CDR2 is YFSETQ. The CDR3 length is 13 residues. CDR3 DNA: TGCGCCAGCAGCGCTAGCGCCACAGATACGCAGTATTTT. It yields the protein CASSASATDTQYF.

The sample holds a few counts of this clonotype. The chain carries TRBV30 and TRBJ2-3, with D unresolved. Germline lookup yields CDR1 GTSNPN and CDR2 SVGIG (reference sequence). This CDR3 region has 12 residues. V lost 0 bases to trimming and J lost 6 bases, with 7 bases between them. The CDR3 sequence is CAWSVWVDTQYF. In DNA, the CDR3 is TGTGCCTGGAGTGTTTGGGTCGATACGCAGTATTTT.

The rearrangement links TRBV29-1 to TRBJ2-5, with D maybe TRBD2 (5 bases). The CDR3 spans 12 residues. The V gene's germline CDR1 is SQVTM and CDR2 ANQGSEA. The V gene lost 6 bases and the J gene lost 5 bases, with 13 bases spanning the gap. The CDR3 nucleotides read TGCAGCGTGAGGCGGGTACAGGAGACCCAGTACTTC. This gives the protein CSVRRVQETQYF.

This chain connects TRBV15 to TRBJ2-7, with 7 bases identical to TRBD1. CDR1 is LNHNV, CDR2 YYDKDF, per germline (reference sequence). The CDR3 totals 15 residues. The J segment lost 1 base and the V segment lost 0 bases, leaving 3 bases of the junction unmatched. The CDR3 region has the DNA TGTGCCACCAGCAGAGAAGGGGGCGCATCCTACGAGCAGTACTTC. It translates to CATSREGGASYEQYF.

This clonotype was observed a few times. This rearrangement joins TRBV28 to TRBJ1-2, with D possibly TRBD1 on 5 matching bases. The CDR3 extends over 14 amino acids. Trimming pared 3 bases from V and 3 bases from J, leaving 11 bases between. Germline CDR1 MDHEN, CDR2 SYDVKM. This CDR3 reads CASSFRENYYGYTF. CDR3 DNA: TGTGCCAGCAGTTTCAGGGAGAATTACTATGGCTACACCTTC.

This clonotype showed up just a few times. This chain joins TRBV10-3 and TRBJ2-7; 10 positions match TRBD2. This CDR3 is built from 15 residues. V lost 5 bases, J lost 4 bases, and 8 bases stayed unmatched. CDR1 ENHRY and CDR2 SYGVKD come from the germline V gene. As DNA, the CDR3 is TGTGCCATCAGTCTTTCTAGCGGGGGAGGATACGAGCAGTACTTC. It encodes CAISLSSGGGYEQYF.

The genes are TRBV6-2 or TRBV6-3 and TRBJ1-1; 7 nucleotides line up with TRBD1. The germline gives CDR1 MNHEY, CDR2 SVGEGT. The length of the CDR3 is 19 residues. V lost 0 bases and J lost 5; bases outside the gene matches: 18. The CDR3 protein is CASSYSTGKRGHKATEAFF. In DNA form, the CDR3 reads TGTGCCAGCAGTTACTCGACGGGGAAGAGGGGGCATAAGGCTACTGAAGCTTTCTTT.

The chain has TRBV27 and TRBJ1-6, with 8 nucleotides matching TRBD1. V shed 7 bases, J shed 7 bases, and the junction held 6 bases outside the gene matches. The CDR3 spans 14 residues. The V gene's germline CDR1 is MNHEY and CDR2 SMNVEV (reference sequence). In DNA form, the CDR3 reads TGTGCCAGCACTTACCAGGGGGCAAATTCACCCCTCCACTTT. This codes for CASTYQGANSPLHF.

CDR3 coding DNA: TGTGCCAGCAGCTCGATAAAAACTCCTCGGACGCATACGCAGTATTTT. It encodes CASSSIKTPRTHTQYF. The chain has TRBV11-2 and TRBJ2-3; no definite D call. Germline lookup yields CDR1 SGHAT and CDR2 FQNNGV. The CDR3 contains 16 residues. V was clipped by 4 bases and J by 7 bases, with 21 bases between them.